These T cell receptor beta chains were read from a single sample in a study of T cell responses to AZD1222 COVID-19 vaccine. The protocol was immunoSEQ multiplex PCR, while the TCRdb copy is restricted to in-frame clones and leaves out a portion. The sample shows 120,000 to 150,000 clones, more than 85% of them seen only once. The material was peripheral blood, obtained 28 days after the second AZD1222 dose. Receptors originate from an adult who received the AZD1222 COVID-19 vaccine. Each CDR3 is given with its conserved first and last residue. A D gene is named only where the DNA matches it firmly. Size values are once, few and many counts, or a class for expanded clones, and some rows have none.

TRBJ2-1 | TRBD1 | - | TRBV19 | TGTGCCAGTAGTATAAACAGGGGGTTTGGGGGTGAGCAGTTCTTC | CASSINRGFGGEQFF
TRBJ2-4 | TRBD2 | once | TRBV7-9 | TGTGCCAGCAGCTTGCCGGGTAGCGGGGTCCGGGCCAAAAACATTCAGTACTTC | CASSLPGSGVRAKNIQYF
TRBJ2-1 | - | - | TRBV19 | TGTGCCAGTAGTGAGCAGACTGATAGCTACAATGAGCAGTTCTTC | CASSEQTDSYNEQFF
TRBJ1-6 | - | - | TRBV19 | TGTGCCAGTAGCTCGGGAGGGGGGGCGAGTTCACCCCTCCACTTT | CASSSGGGASSPLHF
TRBJ1-1 | TRBD1 | - | TRBV7-9 | TGTGCCAGCAGCTCCCTAGGACAGGGAGGCACTGAAGCTTTCTTT | CASSSLGQGGTEAFF
TRBJ1-6 | TRBD1 | once | TRBV5-1 | TGCGCCAGCAGCCCAGATCGCGACAGGGATATCTCACCCCTCCACTTT | CASSPDRDRDISPLHF
TRBJ1-1 | - | - | TRBV7-2 | TGTGCCACCAGGGAGGGGTGGAACACTGAAGCTTTCTTT | CATREGWNTEAFF
TRBJ2-3 | TRBD2 | - | TRBV4-2 | TGTGCCAGCAGCCAAGAGGTTGGACGGGGGGGTTACACAGATACGCAGTATTTT | CASSQEVGRGGYTDTQYF
TRBJ2-7 | - | - | TRBV24-1 | TGTGCCACCAGTGATTCCGGTGGATGCTACGAGCAGTACTTC | CATSDSGGCYEQYF
TRBJ2-3 | - | - | TRBV7-2 | TGTGCCAGCAGCTTCATCAGCACAGATACGCAGTATTTT | CASSFISTDTQYF
TRBJ2-7 | TRBD2 | - | TRBV28 | TGTGCCAGCAGTAGCGGGGGCGTCTACGAGCAGTACTTC | CASSSGGVYEQYF
TRBJ1-1 | - | - | TRBV28 | TGTGCCAGCAGTCAAGTAGACGGTGGTGAAGCTTTCTTT | CASSQVDGGEAFF
TRBJ2-5 | TRBD2 | - | TRBV5-4 | TGTGCCAGCAGCCTCACTAGCGGACAAGAGACCCAGTACTTC | CASSLTSGQETQYF
TRBJ2-2 | - | - | TRBV18 | TGTGCCAGCTCTCCCATCGGGGCAGGAGGGACCGGGGAGCTGTTTTTT | CASSPIGAGGTGELFF
TRBJ1-4 | TRBD1 | once | TRBV3-1/TRBV3-2 | TGTGCCAGCAGCCCCCCTAGGACAGGGACGATACCCCCTAAGAAACTGTTTTTT | CASSPPRTGTIPPKKLFF
TRBJ1-5 | TRBD1 | - | TRBV18 | TGTGCCAGCTCACCGGGACAGGGGACGAATCAGCCCCAGCATTTT | CASSPGQGTNQPQHF
TRBJ1-2 | TRBD1 | - | TRBV4-3 | TGCGCCAGCAGCCCCACAGCAGGACAGGGACCTTATGGCTACACCTTC | CASSPTAGQGPYGYTF
TRBJ1-2 | - | - | TRBV19 | TGTGCCAGTAGATCCCCTGGGACGGCCGGCTACACCTTC | CASRSPGTAGYTF
TRBJ2-3 | - | - | TRBV28 | TGTGCCAGCAGTTCTCACGGGAGCGGCACAGATACGCAGTATTTT | CASSSHGSGTDTQYF
TRBJ1-1 | - | - | TRBV28 | TGTGCCAGCAGTTTTTTCTCCCGGGGGACTGAAGCTTTCTTT | CASSFFSRGTEAFF
TRBJ1-6 | - | - | TRBV7-2 | TGTGCCAGCAGCCCCGTGAGAGTGCCTAATTCACCCCTCCACTTT | CASSPVRVPNSPLHF
TRBJ2-7 | - | once | TRBV7-9 | TGTGCCAGCAGGCCCAAGGGGCGAGACTACTCCTACGAGCAGTACTTC | CASRPKGRDYSYEQYF
TRBJ1-5 | - | once | TRBV27 | TGTGCCAGCAGTTTAAGAGGAATCGGTCAGCCCCAGCATTTT | CASSLRGIGQPQHF
TRBJ2-7 | - | - | TRBV4-2 | TGTGCCAGCAGCCAAGACCTAGCGAACTACGAGCAGTACTTC | CASSQDLANYEQYF
TRBJ1-4 | - | - | TRBV7-2 | TGTGCCAGCAGCTTAGGGGGAGCGGGGGCTGAAAAACTGTTTTTT | CASSLGGAGAEKLFF
TRBJ2-1 | - | few | TRBV4-3 | TGCGCCAGCAGCCAAGATGACAGGTACAATGAGCAGTTCTTC | CASSQDDRYNEQFF
TRBJ1-6 | - | - | TRBV9 | TGTGCCAGCAGCGTTGCAGGGTATTCACCCCTCCACTTT | CASSVAGYSPLHF
TRBJ1-1 | - | - | TRBV6-2/TRBV6-3 | TGTGCCAGCAGTTACTCCTTGGCGTCAAACACTGAAGCTTTCTTT | CASSYSLASNTEAFF
TRBJ1-5 | - | - | TRBV6-6 | TGTGCCAGCACCCCGGGGGGCTGGGGCAATCAGCCCCAGCATTTT | CASTPGGWGNQPQHF
TRBJ1-1 | - | - | TRBV7-9 | TGTGCCAGCAGCTCCGCCCAGGTCTGGGGGGCTTTCTTT | CASSSAQVWGAFF
TRBJ1-6 | - | - | TRBV6-5 | TGTGCCAGCAGCCCCTCACCCCTCCACTTT | CASSPSPLHF
TRBJ1-2 | TRBD1 | - | TRBV24-1 | TGTGCCACCAGTACACAGGGGGCCTCCTATGGCTACACCTTC | CATSTQGASYGYTF
TRBJ2-5 | - | - | TRBV6-5 | TGTGCCAGCAGTTCCTTCGGGACCCAGTACTTC | CASSSFGTQYF
TRBJ1-1 | TRBD1 | - | TRBV2 | TGTGCCACTCAGGGGGCACGGGGGTCTGAAGCTTTCTTT | CATQGARGSEAFF
TRBJ2-2 | TRBD2 | once | TRBV7-6 | TGTGCCAGCAGCTGGCGGGAGTCCGGGGAGCTGTTTTTT | CASSWRESGELFF
TRBJ2-5 | TRBD2 | - | TRBV5-1 | TGCGCCAGCAGCACAGGGACTAGCGGGCCAATTGGCTCGGAGACCCAGTACTTC | CASSTGTSGPIGSETQYF
TRBJ1-1 | - | - | TRBV12-3/TRBV12-4 | TGTGCCAGCAGTCCGCTTATGAACACTGAAGCTTTCTTT | CASSPLMNTEAFF
TRBJ2-7 | TRBD1 | - | TRBV14 | TGTGCCAGCAGCCGGGGACAGGGCTGGCACGAGCAGTACTTC | CASSRGQGWHEQYF
TRBJ1-2 | - | - | TRBV2 | TGTGCCAGCCGAAGATCAGGGGCGGAAGCCTATGGCTACACCTTC | CASRRSGAEAYGYTF
TRBJ2-1 | TRBD1 | once | TRBV5-8 | TGTGCCAGCAGCTTGAACGGACAGGGCCATGAGCAGTTCTTC | CASSLNGQGHEQFF
TRBJ1-4 | - | - | TRBV3-1/TRBV3-2 | TGTGCCAGCAGCCAAGATAAAACAGCATCTAATGAAAAACTGTTTTTT | CASSQDKTASNEKLFF
TRBJ1-1 | - | once | TRBV7-9 | TGTGCCAGCAGCCCCCAGGTGAACACTGAAGCTTTCTTT | CASSPQVNTEAFF
TRBJ2-3 | - | - | TRBV11-2 | TGTGCCAGCAGCTCGACAGTCTTGGTCACAGATACGCAGTATTTT | CASSSTVLVTDTQYF
TRBJ1-1 | - | - | TRBV4-3 | TGCGCCAGCAGCCAAGGGCCTTTAGGGGCGCCTGAAGCTTTCTTT | CASSQGPLGAPEAFF
TRBJ1-1 | TRBD1 | - | TRBV27 | TGTGCCAGCAGTTGGACAGGGGGCCTCGGCACTGAAGCTTTCTTT | CASSWTGGLGTEAFF
TRBJ1-2 | - | - | TRBV20-1 | TGCAGTGCTAGATTAGTTGGCTACACCTTC | CSARLVGYTF
TRBJ2-3 | - | - | TRBV6-5 | TGTGCCAGCAGCTCCAGGGGCCTCACAGATACGCAGTATTTT | CASSSRGLTDTQYF
TRBJ1-3 | - | few | TRBV28 | TGTGCCAGCGTCCCTCTCAGGCCCTCTGGAAACACCATATATTTT | CASVPLRPSGNTIYF
TRBJ2-1 | - | - | TRBV4-3 | TGCGCCAGCCGCCCTCAGGGCGCGGGATACAATGAGCAGTTCTTC | CASRPQGAGYNEQFF
TRBJ1-5 | - | once | TRBV15 | TGTGCCACCAGCAGACAGATCGAAGTTCCCCAGCATTTT | CATSRQIEVPQHF
TRBJ1-5 | - | - | TRBV9 | TGTGCCAGCAGCAGGTCGGGGGGTCACCAGCCCCAGCATTTT | CASSRSGGHQPQHF